Included here is one TCR beta chain sequence, with context. The repertoire was sequenced with immunoSEQ multiplex PCR; TCRdb's copy has only in-frame clones and lacks some. The profile covers some 120,000 clones, with around 90% appearing a single time and 2% to 2.5% taken by the ten largest. These data come from a study of control samples from healthy donors and cancer patients. The CDR3 sequence is 14 residues long. Looked up from germline, CDR1 is SGHRS and CDR2 is YFSETQ. V was pared by 6 bases and J by 0 bases, with 12 bases between. The sequencing sample was made of blood. This TCR was sampled from a young man in good health. The chain recombines TRBV5-1 with TRBJ1-1; D uncertain. The CDR3 loop reads CASTTGRLNTEAFF. The CDR3 coding sequence is TGCGCCAGCACGACGGGGAGATTGAACACTGAAGCTTTCTTT.